The rows below give T cell receptor beta chains drawn from one sample of a study of cytomegalovirus exposure and HLA in healthy donors. Profiled with immunoSEQ multiplex PCR; TCRdb holds only in-frame clones, not every one. The data show some 330,000 clones, 70% to 90% seen once. The sequenced material came from PBMCs. The receptor source for this set is a woman under 30 in good health and CMV-seronegative. Each CDR3 is given with its conserved first and last residue. A D gene is named only where the DNA matches it firmly. A clone size is listed for some rows: how often the clone was seen (once, few, many), or a class if it is expanded.

v_call: TRBV4-1; clone_size: NA; d_call: NA; j_call: TRBJ2-7; cdr3_aa: CASSRASVGSYEQYF; cdr3_nt: TGCGCCAGCAGCCGAGCTAGCGTCGGCTCCTACGAGCAGTACTTC
v_call: TRBV5-1; clone_size: NA; d_call: TRBD2; j_call: TRBJ2-2; cdr3_aa: CASSFLAGGANTGELFF; cdr3_nt: TGCGCCAGCAGCTTTCTAGCGGGAGGGGCGAACACCGGGGAGCTGTTTTTT
v_call: TRBV28; clone_size: NA; d_call: NA; j_call: TRBJ2-7; cdr3_aa: CASSSQGVLSYEQYF; cdr3_nt: TGTGCCAGCAGTTCACAGGGCGTCCTCTCCTACGAGCAGTACTTC
v_call: TRBV10-3; clone_size: NA; d_call: TRBD2; j_call: TRBJ2-7; cdr3_aa: CAISDTSGRGEQYF; cdr3_nt: TGTGCCATCAGTGATACTAGCGGGAGAGGCGAGCAGTACTTC
v_call: TRBV5-1; clone_size: few; d_call: NA; j_call: TRBJ2-2; cdr3_aa: CASSFGWTRNTGELFF; cdr3_nt: TGCGCCAGCAGCTTCGGTTGGACACGGAACACCGGGGAGCTGTTTTTT
v_call: TRBV9; clone_size: NA; d_call: TRBD1; j_call: TRBJ2-7; cdr3_aa: CASSPLPGQNYEQYF; cdr3_nt: TGTGCCAGCAGCCCCCTTCCGGGACAGAACTACGAGCAGTACTTC
v_call: TRBV25-1; clone_size: NA; d_call: TRBD1; j_call: TRBJ1-2; cdr3_aa: CASSEWTLRDRAGYGYTF; cdr3_nt: TGTGCCAGCAGTGAATGGACCCTCCGGGACAGGGCGGGCTATGGCTACACCTTC
v_call: TRBV2; clone_size: once; d_call: NA; j_call: TRBJ2-7; cdr3_aa: CASSEQRGYEQYF; cdr3_nt: TGTGCCAGCAGTGAACAGAGGGGGTACGAGCAGTACTTC
v_call: TRBV14; clone_size: NA; d_call: TRBD2; j_call: TRBJ2-1; cdr3_aa: CASSPLGLADSYNEQFF; cdr3_nt: TGTGCCAGCAGCCCGTTGGGACTAGCGGACTCCTACAATGAGCAGTTCTTC
v_call: TRBV27; clone_size: NA; d_call: NA; j_call: TRBJ2-7; cdr3_aa: CASSPRFHGYEQYF; cdr3_nt: TGTGCCAGCAGCCCCAGATTTCATGGCTACGAGCAGTACTTC
v_call: TRBV2; clone_size: NA; d_call: TRBD2; j_call: TRBJ2-2; cdr3_aa: CASSELAGVVGELFF; cdr3_nt: TGTGCCAGCAGTGAATTAGCGGGAGTGGTCGGGGAGCTGTTTTTT
v_call: TRBV27; clone_size: once; d_call: NA; j_call: TRBJ1-3; cdr3_aa: CASSLTGGNTIYF; cdr3_nt: TGTGCCAGCAGTTTAACAGGGGGAAACACCATATATTTT
v_call: TRBV7-3; clone_size: NA; d_call: NA; j_call: TRBJ1-2; cdr3_aa: CASSLNSNYGYTF; cdr3_nt: TGTGCCAGCAGCTTAAACAGTAACTATGGCTACACCTTC
v_call: TRBV19; clone_size: few; d_call: TRBD2; j_call: TRBJ2-1; cdr3_aa: CASSRPGLAEHYNEQFF; cdr3_nt: TGTGCCAGTAGCCGCCCGGGACTAGCGGAGCACTACAATGAGCAGTTCTTC
v_call: TRBV4-1; clone_size: NA; d_call: NA; j_call: TRBJ2-7; cdr3_aa: CASSDSGLRQYF; cdr3_nt: TGCGCCAGCAGCGACTCCGGATTAAGGCAGTACTTC
v_call: TRBV6-5; clone_size: NA; d_call: NA; j_call: TRBJ1-1; cdr3_aa: CASSYSLVEGAFF; cdr3_nt: TGTGCCAGCAGTTACTCTTTGGTGGAGGGAGCTTTCTTT
v_call: TRBV27; clone_size: NA; d_call: NA; j_call: TRBJ2-7; cdr3_aa: CASTGDLAHEQYF; cdr3_nt: TGTGCCAGCACCGGGGACTTAGCCCACGAGCAGTACTTC
v_call: TRBV12-5; clone_size: NA; d_call: TRBD1; j_call: TRBJ2-1; cdr3_aa: CASGPDRGNEQFF; cdr3_nt: TGTGCTAGTGGTCCTGACAGGGGGAATGAGCAGTTCTTC
v_call: TRBV5-6; clone_size: NA; d_call: NA; j_call: TRBJ1-2; cdr3_aa: CASSPTRHYGYTF; cdr3_nt: TGTGCCAGCAGCCCTACTAGGCACTATGGCTACACCTTC
v_call: TRBV7-3; clone_size: NA; d_call: NA; j_call: TRBJ2-1; cdr3_aa: CASSQDSSSYNEQFF; cdr3_nt: TGTGCCAGCAGTCAAGACTCGAGCTCCTACAATGAGCAGTTCTTC
v_call: TRBV2; clone_size: NA; d_call: TRBD1; j_call: TRBJ2-2; cdr3_aa: CASSDRDRGGSGELFF; cdr3_nt: TGTGCCAGCAGTGACAGGGACAGGGGAGGGTCCGGGGAGCTGTTTTTT
v_call: TRBV6-5; clone_size: NA; d_call: TRBD1; j_call: TRBJ1-3; cdr3_aa: CASSQTGASGNTIYF; cdr3_nt: TGTGCCAGCAGCCAAACAGGGGCCTCTGGAAACACCATATATTTT
v_call: TRBV27; clone_size: NA; d_call: TRBD2; j_call: TRBJ2-3; cdr3_aa: CATSLAGHTDTQYF; cdr3_nt: TGTGCCACCTCACTAGCGGGACACACAGATACGCAGTATTTT